This passage covers 9 T cell receptor beta chains from one sample sequenced in a study of shared clonotypes between healthy human individuals. Generated by immunoSEQ multiplex PCR, the TCRdb table keeps only in-frame clones and is missing some. The sample includes millions of clones, approximately 92% of them seen just once. Sequencing input: naive CD4+ T cells sorted from blood. Subset given: CD45RA+ positively selected. These receptors all stem from a man aged 18 to 30 in good health.

The chain uses TRBV28 and TRBJ1-5, with a possible D match to TRBD1 (6 bases). With 4 bases removed from V and 5 bases from J, the gap between germline ends came to 12 bases. This CDR3 has 14 amino acids. Germline V gene lookup returns CDR1 MDHEN and CDR2 SYDVKM. CDR3 region: CASSSVAGDQPQHF. CDR3 bases: TGTGCCAGCAGTTCAGTGGCAGGGGATCAGCCCCAGCATTTT.

Only one count was recorded for this clone. The chain recombines TRBV27 with TRBJ1-1; 8 bases are a match to TRBD1. Germline V gives CDR1 MNHEY, CDR2 SMNVEV (reference sequence). V lost 5 bases to trimming and J lost 2 bases; unmatched junction nucleotides: 7. The CDR3 spans 15 residues. The CDR3 spells CASSPRTGTNTEAFF. As DNA, the CDR3 is TGTGCCAGCAGTCCGCGGACAGGGACTAACACTGAAGCTTTCTTT.

The chain has TRBV5-4 and TRBJ2-7, with 8 bases that match TRBD2. The ends lost 0 bases at V and 3 bases at J; junction bases unmatched: 5. In germline, CDR1 is SGHNT, CDR2 YYREEE (reference sequence). The CDR3 spans 15 residues. In nucleotides, the CDR3 is TGTGCCAGCAGCTTGGTCGCGGGGGGCGGCTACGAGCAGTACTTC. It yields the protein CASSLVAGGGYEQYF.

This chain links TRBV7-3 with TRBJ2-1; TRBD2 aligns across 10 bases. The CDR3 loop spans 14 amino acids. V dropped 3 bases and J dropped 5; count of bases not matched to a gene: 1. The germline V gene encodes CDR1 SGHTA and CDR2 FQGTGA. CDR3 DNA: TGTGCCAGCAGCTTCCTAGCGGGGGACAATGAGCAGTTCTTC. Its translation: CASSFLAGDNEQFF.

The gene calls are TRBV9 and TRBJ1-1; 7 nucleotides agree with TRBD1. Losses at the gene ends were 3 bases for V and 0 bases for J; bases not matched to a gene: 11. This CDR3 region has 17 residues. Germline V CDR1 and CDR2: SGDLS, YYNGEE. The CDR3 reads CASSASWDSLMNTEAFF. As DNA, the CDR3 is TGTGCCAGCAGCGCCAGTTGGGACAGCCTAATGAACACTGAAGCTTTCTTT. Full variable domain (outside the CDR3, taken from reference TRBV9 and TRBJ1-1): DSGVTQTPKHLITATGQRVTLRCSPRSGDLSVYWYQQSLDQGLQFLIQYYNGEERAKGNILERFSAQQFPDLHSELNLSSLELGDSALYFCASSASWDSLMNTEAFFGQGTRLTVV.

The chain joins TRBV30 to TRBJ1-1; unclear D gene. Germline V CDR1 and CDR2: GTSNPN, SVGIG (reference sequence). The CDR3 spans 11 residues. Trimming took 2 bases from V and 11 from J, leaving 12 bases between them. This CDR3 is CAWSPDRRAFF. DNA for the CDR3: TGTGCCTGGAGTCCTGACCGCCGGGCTTTCTTT.

This clone was recorded only once. This CDR3 is also generated by other DNA sequences in the sample. The chain has TRBV5-1 and TRBJ1-4; D is undetermined. The V gene's germline CDR1 is SGHRS and CDR2 YFSETQ. V gave up 0 bases and J gave up 0 bases, with 9 bases separating them. The CDR3 spans 16 residues. CDR3 DNA: TGCGCCAGCAGCTTGGTGGGCGGGTCAACTAATGAAAAACTGTTTTTT. It encodes CASSLVGGSTNEKLFF.

The V gene is TRBV7-2, the J gene TRBJ2-2; tentative D call: TRBD1 (5 bases). Trimming left V 2 bases short and J 4 bases short, with 14 bases between. The V gene's germline CDR1 is SGHTA and CDR2 FQGNSA. This CDR3 region has 16 residues. CDR3 sequence reads: CASSLTPAGPTGELFF. The CDR3 bases are TGTGCCAGCAGCTTAACCCCCGCAGGGCCCACCGGGGAGCTGTTTTTT.

This clone appeared a single time. Here the CDR3 DNA reads TGCGCCAGCAGGGGACCGAACTCCGGGACAGGGGGATCAAACATTCAGTACTTC. Protein sequence: CASRGPNSGTGGSNIQYF. The chain has TRBV10-1 and TRBJ2-4; 11 bases line up with TRBD1. Looked up from germline, CDR1 is WNHNN and CDR2 is SYGVQD (reference sequence). The CDR3 is 18 amino acids. V shed 6 bases and J 6 bases; nucleotides not matched to a gene: 16.